Sequencing of this TCR beta chain was carried out in a study of T cells in Graves' hyperthyroidism and ophthalmopathy. Source material for PBMCs was 9 to 10 ml fresh peripheral blood. The TCR beta CDR3 regions underwent amplification using RNA transcripts as the source. Primed by the HTBI set, a first-round RT-PCR was run on the TCR CDR3. TCRdb processed the multiplex PCR reads anew with MiXCR; each CDR3 protein has one entry. The sample consists of under 350,000 distinct CDR3 sequences, about 21% of them appearing once. The ends were cut back, 4 bases at V and 7 bases at J, with 16 bases in the middle. CDR1 KGHSH and CDR2 LQKENI come from the germline V gene. This CDR3 comprises 14 residues.

The sample comprised blood. This sequence originates from a woman aged 45 to 65 with Graves' hyperthyroidism. The rearrangement uses TRBV18 and TRBJ1-2, with D tentatively TRBD1 (5 bases). In DNA form, the CDR3 reads TGTGCCAGCTCACACCGGGGCCAGTACAGTGGCTACACCTTC. This codes for CASSHRGQYSGYTF.